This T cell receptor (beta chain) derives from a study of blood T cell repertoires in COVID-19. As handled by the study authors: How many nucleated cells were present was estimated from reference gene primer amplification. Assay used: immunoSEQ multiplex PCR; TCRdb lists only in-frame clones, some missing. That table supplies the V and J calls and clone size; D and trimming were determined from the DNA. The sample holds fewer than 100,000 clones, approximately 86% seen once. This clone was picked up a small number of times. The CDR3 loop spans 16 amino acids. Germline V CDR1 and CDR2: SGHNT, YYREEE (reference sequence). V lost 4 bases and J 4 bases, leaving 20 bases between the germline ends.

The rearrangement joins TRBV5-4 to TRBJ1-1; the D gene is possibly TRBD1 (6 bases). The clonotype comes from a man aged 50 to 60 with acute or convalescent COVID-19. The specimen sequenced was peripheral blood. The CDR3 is CASSLDSGGPGTEAFF. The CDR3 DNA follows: TGTGCCAGCAGCCTCGATTCCGGGGGGCCGGGCACTGAAGCTTTCTTT. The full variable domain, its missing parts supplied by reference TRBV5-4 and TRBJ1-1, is ETGVTQSPTHLIKTRGQQVTLRCSSQSGHNTVSWYQQALGQGPQFIFQYYREEENGRGNFPPRFSGLQFPNYSSELNVNALELDDSALYLCASSLDSGGPGTEAFFGQGTRLTVV.